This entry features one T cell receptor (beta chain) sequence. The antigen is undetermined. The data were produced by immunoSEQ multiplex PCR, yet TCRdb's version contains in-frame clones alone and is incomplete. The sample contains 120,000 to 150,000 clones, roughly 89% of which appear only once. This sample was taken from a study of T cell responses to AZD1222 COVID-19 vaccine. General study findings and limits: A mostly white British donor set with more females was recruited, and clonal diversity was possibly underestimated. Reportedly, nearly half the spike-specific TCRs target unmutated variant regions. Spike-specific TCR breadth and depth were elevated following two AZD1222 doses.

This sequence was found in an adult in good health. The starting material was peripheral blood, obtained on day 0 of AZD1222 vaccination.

This chain's CDR3 is CASSQDGGGWYEQYF. The DNA of the CDR3 is TGCGCCAGCAGCCAAGATGGAGGGGGCTGGTACGAGCAGTACTTC. The rearrangement uses TRBV4-3 and TRBJ2-7, with TRBD1 as a possible D gene (7 bases). This CDR3 is built from 15 residues. CDR1 and CDR2 (germline): LGHNA, YSLEER. Trimming removed 0 bases from V and 4 bases from J, with 13 bases in between.